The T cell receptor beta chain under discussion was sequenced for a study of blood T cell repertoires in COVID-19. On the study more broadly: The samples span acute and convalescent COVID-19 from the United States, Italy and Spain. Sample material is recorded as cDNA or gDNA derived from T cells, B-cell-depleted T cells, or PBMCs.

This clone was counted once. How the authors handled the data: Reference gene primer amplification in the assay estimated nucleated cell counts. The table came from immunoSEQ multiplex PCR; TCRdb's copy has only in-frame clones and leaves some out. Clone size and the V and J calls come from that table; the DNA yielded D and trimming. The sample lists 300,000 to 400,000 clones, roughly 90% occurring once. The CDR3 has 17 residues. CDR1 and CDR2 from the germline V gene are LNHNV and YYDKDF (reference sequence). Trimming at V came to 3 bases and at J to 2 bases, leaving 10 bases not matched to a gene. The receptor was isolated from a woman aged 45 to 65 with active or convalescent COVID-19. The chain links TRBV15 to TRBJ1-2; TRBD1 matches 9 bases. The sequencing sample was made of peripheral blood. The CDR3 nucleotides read TGTGCCACCAGCAGGGAAAAACGAACAGGGGGCAACTATGGCTACACCTTC. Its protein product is CATSREKRTGGNYGYTF.